This T cell receptor (beta chain) was captured by sequencing in a study of blood T cells in healthy people across ages. Study results and caveats: Long-lived donors exceeded aged donors in naive CD4+ cells and diversity.

This clonotype has only a few counts. The antigen remains undetermined. Combining a sample-barcoded 5' primer with a J-beta primer mix, a second PCR ran for roughly 7 to 12 cycles. Each CDR3 protein gets one entry after TCRdb re-called the 5' RACE reads with MiXCR. The table lists around 1,500,000 distinct CDR3 sequences, 40% to 50% of them singletons, with 7% to 9.5% in the top ten. Donors ranged from about 6 to 90 years old and were healthy Caucasians in Russia. Isolation recovered at least 7 million PBMCs from every sample. Total RNA was isolated from each sample in quantities of at least 6 micrograms. This CDR3 spans 12 amino acids. V was trimmed by 5 bases and J by 5 bases, leaving 9 bases between them. The V gene's germline CDR1 is SGHAT and CDR2 FQNNGV.

The TCR originated in a woman between 18 and 30 years old in good health. The V gene is TRBV11-2, the J gene TRBJ1-2; no reliable D call. Sequencing was done on a sample of blood. CDR3 sequence (DNA): TGTGCCAGCAGCCCGATTCGATATGGCTACACCTTC. As protein: CASSPIRYGYTF.